This T cell receptor (beta chain) was identified in a study of cytomegalovirus exposure and HLA in healthy donors. The germline gives CDR1 SGDLS, CDR2 YYNGEE. With 2 bases removed from V and 0 bases from J, the gap between germline ends came to 11 bases. The CDR3 extends over 15 amino acids. 60 Vbeta and 13 Jbeta primers were used in PCR. The assay was immunoSEQ multiplex PCR, and TCRdb's table has in-frame clones only and misses some. The table has some 200,000 clones, 9.5% to 15% seen once. Turning to this clone: The antigen remains undetermined.

General study points: As a later analysis showed, a missense DCLRE1C variant was linked to trimming of TCR beta V- and J-genes. Several top significant clusters appeared, in a later analysis, to be linked to common viral pathogens. Among donors in an Asian-associated ancestry cluster, a later analysis reportedly found fewer N-insertions than the roughly 730-donor mean.

This receptor was identified in a man between 50 and 59 years old in good health and CMV-seropositive. The sequenced sample was PBMCs. The rearrangement links TRBV9 to TRBJ1-2; D ambiguous. The CDR3 nucleotides are TGTGCCAGCAGCGTCCTGGGCCAATCTAACTATGGCTACACCTTC. Its protein product is CASSVLGQSNYGYTF.